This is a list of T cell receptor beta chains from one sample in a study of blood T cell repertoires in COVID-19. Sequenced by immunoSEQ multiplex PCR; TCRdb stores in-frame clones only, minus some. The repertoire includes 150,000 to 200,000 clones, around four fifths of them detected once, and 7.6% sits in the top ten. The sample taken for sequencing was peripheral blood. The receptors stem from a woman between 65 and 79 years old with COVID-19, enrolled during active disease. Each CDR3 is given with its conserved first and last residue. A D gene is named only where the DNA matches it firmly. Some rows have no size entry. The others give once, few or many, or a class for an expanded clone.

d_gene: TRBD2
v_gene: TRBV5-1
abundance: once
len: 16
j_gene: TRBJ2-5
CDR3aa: CASSSTSGRLQETQYF
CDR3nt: TGCGCCAGCAGCTCGACTAGCGGGAGGCTACAAGAGACCCAGTACTTC

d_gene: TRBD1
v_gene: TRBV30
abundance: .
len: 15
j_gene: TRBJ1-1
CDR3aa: CAWSVGRQGNTEAFF
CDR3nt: TGTGCCTGGAGTGTAGGCCGACAGGGGAACACTGAAGCTTTCTTT

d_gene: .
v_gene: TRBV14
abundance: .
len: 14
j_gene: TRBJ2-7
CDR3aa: CASSPILTSFEQYF
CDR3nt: TGTGCCAGCAGCCCTATCCTGACTAGTTTCGAGCAGTACTTC

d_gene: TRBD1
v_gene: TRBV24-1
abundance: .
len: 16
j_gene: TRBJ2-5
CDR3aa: CATSDMRTGVQETQYF
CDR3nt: TGTGCCACCAGTGATATGAGGACAGGAGTGCAAGAGACCCAGTACTTC

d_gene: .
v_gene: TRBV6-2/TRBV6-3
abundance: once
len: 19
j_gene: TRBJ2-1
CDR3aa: CASSYSSTAGSLSYNEQFF
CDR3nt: TGTGCCAGCAGTTACTCGAGTACTGCCGGGAGTTTATCCTACAATGAGCAGTTCTTC

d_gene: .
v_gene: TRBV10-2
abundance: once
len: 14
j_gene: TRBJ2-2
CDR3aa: CASSVRLNTGELFF
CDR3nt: TGCGCCAGCAGTGTACGACTCAACACCGGGGAGCTGTTTTTT

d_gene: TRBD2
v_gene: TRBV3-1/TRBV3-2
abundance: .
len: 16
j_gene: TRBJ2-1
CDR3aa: CASSLRTSGRTHEQFF
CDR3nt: TGTGCCAGCAGCCTACGGACTAGCGGGAGAACCCATGAGCAGTTCTTC

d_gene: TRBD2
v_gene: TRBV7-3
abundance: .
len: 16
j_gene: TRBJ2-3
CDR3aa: CASSLLSAGGTDTQYF
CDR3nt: TGTGCCAGCAGCTTACTATCAGCGGGAGGAACAGATACGCAGTATTTT

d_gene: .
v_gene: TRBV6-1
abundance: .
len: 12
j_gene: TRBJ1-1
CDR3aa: CASKSASTEAFF
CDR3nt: TGTGCCAGCAAATCCGCGAGCACTGAAGCTTTCTTT

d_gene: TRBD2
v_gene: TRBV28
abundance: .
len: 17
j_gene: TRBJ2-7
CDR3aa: CASSPYSLAGGPYEQYF
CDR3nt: TGTGCCAGCAGTCCTTATTCATTAGCGGGAGGGCCTTACGAGCAGTACTTC

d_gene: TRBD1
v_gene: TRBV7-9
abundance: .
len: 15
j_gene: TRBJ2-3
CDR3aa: CASSSWDRYTDTQYF
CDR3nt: TGTGCCAGCAGCTCATGGGACAGATACACAGATACGCAGTATTTT

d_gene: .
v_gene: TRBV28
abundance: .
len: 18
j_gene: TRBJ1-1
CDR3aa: CASSPDLRPGKVNTEAFF
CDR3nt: TGTGCCAGCAGTCCTGACCTCCGGCCAGGGAAAGTGAACACTGAAGCTTTCTTT

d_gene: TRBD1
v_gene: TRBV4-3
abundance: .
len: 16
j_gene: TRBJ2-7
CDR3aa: CASSLTADRGSYEQYF
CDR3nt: TGCGCCAGCAGCCTAACTGCCGACAGGGGATCCTACGAGCAGTACTTC

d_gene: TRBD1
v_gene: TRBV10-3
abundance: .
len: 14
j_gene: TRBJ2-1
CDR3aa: CAISPGQTSSEQFF
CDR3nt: TGTGCCATCAGCCCGGGACAGACTTCGAGTGAGCAGTTCTTC

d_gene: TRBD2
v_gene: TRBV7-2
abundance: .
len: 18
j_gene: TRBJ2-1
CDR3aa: CASSRRTSGRGRGNEQFF
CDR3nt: TGTGCCAGCAGCCGCCGGACTAGCGGGAGAGGCAGGGGTAATGAGCAGTTCTTC

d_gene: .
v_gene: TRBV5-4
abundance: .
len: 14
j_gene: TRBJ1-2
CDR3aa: CASSSDSQNYGYTF
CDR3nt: TGTGCCAGCAGCTCGGACAGCCAAAACTATGGCTACACCTTC

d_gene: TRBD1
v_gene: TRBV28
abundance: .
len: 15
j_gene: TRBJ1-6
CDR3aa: CASSWDRGHNSPLHF
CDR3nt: TGTGCCAGCAGTTGGGACAGGGGACATAATTCACCCCTCCACTTT

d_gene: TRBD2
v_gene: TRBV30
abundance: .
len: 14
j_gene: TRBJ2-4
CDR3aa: CAWSVGGAKNIQYF
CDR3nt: TGTGCCTGGAGTGTGGGGGGGGCCAAAAACATTCAGTACTTC

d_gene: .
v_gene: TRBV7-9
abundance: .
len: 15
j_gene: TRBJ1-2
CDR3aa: CASSSLADVGRGYTF
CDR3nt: TGTGCCAGCAGCTCATTGGCGGACGTGGGGCGCGGCTACACCTTC

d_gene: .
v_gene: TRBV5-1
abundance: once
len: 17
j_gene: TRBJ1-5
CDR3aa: CASSPGLTQGLGQPQHF
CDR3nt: TGCGCCAGCAGCCCGGGACTCACACAAGGGTTGGGTCAGCCCCAGCATTTT

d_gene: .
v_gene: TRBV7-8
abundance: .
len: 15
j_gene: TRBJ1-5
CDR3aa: CASSFSGGVYQPQHF
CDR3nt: TGTGCCAGCAGCTTCTCCGGAGGGGTATATCAGCCCCAGCATTTT

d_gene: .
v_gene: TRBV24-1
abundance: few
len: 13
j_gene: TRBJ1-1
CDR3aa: CATSGSDREESFF
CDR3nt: TGTGCCACCAGTGGAAGCGACAGAGAGGAATCTTTCTTT

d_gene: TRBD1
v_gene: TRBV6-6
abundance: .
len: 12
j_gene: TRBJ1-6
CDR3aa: CASSTGDSPLHF
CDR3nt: TGTGCCAGCAGCACAGGGGATTCACCCCTCCACTTT

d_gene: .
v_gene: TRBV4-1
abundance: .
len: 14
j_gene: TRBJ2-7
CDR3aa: CASSQDRGSNEQYF
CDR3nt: TGCGCCAGCAGCCAAGACAGGGGATCTAACGAGCAGTACTTC

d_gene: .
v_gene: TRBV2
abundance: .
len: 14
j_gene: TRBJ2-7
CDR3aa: CASIDYRLPREQYF
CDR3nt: TGTGCCAGTATAGATTACCGCCTGCCTCGAGAGCAGTACTTC

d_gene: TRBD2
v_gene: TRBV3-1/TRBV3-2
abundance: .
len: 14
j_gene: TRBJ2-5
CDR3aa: CASSRRGGEETQYF
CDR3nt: TGTGCCAGCAGCCGCCGGGGGGGTGAAGAGACCCAGTACTTC

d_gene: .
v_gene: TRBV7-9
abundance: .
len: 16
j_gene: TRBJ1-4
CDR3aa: CASSSLSGTTNEKLFF
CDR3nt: TGTGCCAGCAGCTCACTTTCAGGGACAACTAATGAAAAACTGTTTTTT

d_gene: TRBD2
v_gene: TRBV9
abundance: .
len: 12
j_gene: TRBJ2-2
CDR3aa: CASSLRGGLLFF
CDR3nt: TGTGCCAGCAGCCTCCGGGGGGGGCTTTTGTTTTTT

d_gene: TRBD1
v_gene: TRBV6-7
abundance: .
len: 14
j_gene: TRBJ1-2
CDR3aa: CASSYQGQVGGYTF
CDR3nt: TGTGCCAGCAGTTACCAGGGACAGGTGGGAGGCTACACCTTC

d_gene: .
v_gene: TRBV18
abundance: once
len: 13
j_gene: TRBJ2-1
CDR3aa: CASSPSREAGRFF
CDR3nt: TGTGCCAGCTCACCATCCCGTGAGGCAGGGCGGTTCTTC

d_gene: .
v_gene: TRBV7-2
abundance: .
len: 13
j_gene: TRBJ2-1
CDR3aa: CASSLADPGEQFF
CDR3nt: TGTGCCAGCAGCTTAGCAGATCCGGGGGAGCAGTTCTTC

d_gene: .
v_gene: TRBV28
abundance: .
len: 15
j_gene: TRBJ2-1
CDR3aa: CASTLGAAPYNEQFF
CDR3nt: TGTGCCAGCACCCTAGGGGCGGCCCCCTACAATGAGCAGTTCTTC

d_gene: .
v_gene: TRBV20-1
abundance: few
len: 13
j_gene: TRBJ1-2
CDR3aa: CSASIGGDYGYTF
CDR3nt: TGCAGTGCTAGTATTGGGGGGGACTATGGCTACACCTTC

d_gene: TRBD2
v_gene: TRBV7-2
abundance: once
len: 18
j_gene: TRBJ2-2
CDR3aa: CASSLVLAGGPNTGELFF
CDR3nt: TGTGCCAGCAGCTTAGTCCTAGCGGGAGGGCCGAACACCGGGGAGCTGTTTTTT

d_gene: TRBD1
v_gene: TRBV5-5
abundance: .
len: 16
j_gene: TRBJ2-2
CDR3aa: CASSLRDRPNTGELFF
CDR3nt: TGTGCCAGCAGCCTCCGGGACAGGCCGAACACCGGGGAGCTGTTTTTT

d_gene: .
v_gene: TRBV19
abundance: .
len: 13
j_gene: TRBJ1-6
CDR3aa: CASRHPRGSPLHF
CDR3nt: TGTGCCAGTAGGCATCCACGAGGTTCACCCCTCCACTTT

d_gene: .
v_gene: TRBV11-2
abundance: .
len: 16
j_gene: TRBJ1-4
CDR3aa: CASRNGRGGINEKLFF
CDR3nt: TGTGCCAGCAGAAACGGACGCGGGGGGATAAATGAAAAACTGTTTTTT

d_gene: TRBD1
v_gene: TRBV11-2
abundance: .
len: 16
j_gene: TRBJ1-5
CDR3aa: CASSLVVGTEGQPQHF
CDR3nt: TGTGCCAGCAGCTTAGTGGTCGGGACAGAGGGTCAGCCCCAGCATTTT

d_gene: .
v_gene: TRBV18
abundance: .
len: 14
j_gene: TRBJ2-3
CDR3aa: CASSPLDAGDTQYF
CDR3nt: TGTGCCAGCTCACCCTTGGACGCGGGAGATACGCAGTATTTT

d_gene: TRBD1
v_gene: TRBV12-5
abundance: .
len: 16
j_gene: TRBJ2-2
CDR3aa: CASGPAGGTGAGELFF
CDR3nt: TGTGCTAGTGGACCGGCCGGGGGGACAGGGGCCGGGGAGCTGTTTTTT

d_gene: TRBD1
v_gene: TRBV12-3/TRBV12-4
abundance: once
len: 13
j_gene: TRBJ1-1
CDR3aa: CASRDQGVTEAFF
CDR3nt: TGTGCCAGCAGAGATCAGGGGGTCACTGAAGCTTTCTTT

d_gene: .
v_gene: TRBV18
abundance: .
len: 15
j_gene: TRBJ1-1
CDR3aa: CASSLRQSLNTEAFF
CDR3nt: TGTGCCAGCTCACTGAGACAGTCTCTTAACACTGAAGCTTTCTTT